The 27 T cell receptor beta chains given below trace back to one sample, sequenced in a study of T cells in Graves' hyperthyroidism and ophthalmopathy. Amplification yielded TCR beta CDR3 regions, with RNA transcripts as the source. During a first-round RT-PCR of the TCR CDR3, the HTBI primer set was used. TCRdb processed the multiplex PCR reads anew with MiXCR; each CDR3 protein has one entry. The sample holds 280,000 or so distinct CDR3 sequences, around 25% seen once. What was sequenced was blood. These receptors were collected from a man aged 35 to 55 with Graves' hyperthyroidism that later progressed to Graves' ophthalmopathy.

This clonotype was seen at least ten times. V gene TRBV7-2 combines with J gene TRBJ2-7; 7 bases map to TRBD2. CDR1 and CDR2 (germline): SGHTA, FQGNSA. This CDR3 contains 16 residues. The V gene end was trimmed by 4 bases and the J gene end by 0 bases; junction bases not matched to a gene: 9. CDR3 region: CASSSRTSFFSYEQYF. CDR3 nucleotide sequence: TGTGCCAGCAGCTCCCGGACTAGTTTCTTCTCCTACGAGCAGTACTTC.

The chain uses TRBV6-2 or TRBV6-3 and TRBJ1-5; D gene uncertain. Trimming stripped 6 bases from V and 6 bases from J, with 12 bases between. CDR3 length: 13 residues. The germline gives CDR1 MNHEY, CDR2 SVGEGT. In DNA form, the CDR3 reads TGTGCCAGCAGCCTGATACGCCGTCAGCCCCAGCATTTT. Translated: CASSLIRRQPQHF.

The gene calls are TRBV3-1 and TRBJ1-1; 9 positions match TRBD1. CDR3 length equals 18 residues. Germline CDR1 reads LGHDT; CDR2 reads YNNKEL (reference sequence). J lost 0 bases, V lost 4 bases, and 12 bases had no gene match. CDR3: CASSPQPGQGHLNTEAFF. In DNA form, the CDR3 reads TGTGCCAGCAGCCCCCAACCGGGACAGGGACACTTGAACACTGAAGCTTTCTTT.

This clonotype was observed many times. The J gene is TRBJ2-7, the V gene TRBV6-5; D is unresolved. Trimming pared 0 bases from V and 0 bases from J, leaving 12 bases between. CDR1 and CDR2 (germline): MNHEY, SVGAGI. The CDR3 runs to 16 residues. CDR3 loop: CASSYSGPRSSYEQYF. The CDR3 DNA follows: TGTGCCAGCAGTTACTCTGGGCCCCGGAGCTCCTACGAGCAGTACTTC.

The chain couples TRBV6-5 to TRBJ2-5; D is unresolved. Trimming removed 0 bases from V and 2 bases from J, with 10 bases in between. CDR1 is MNHEY, CDR2 SVGAGI, per germline. This CDR3 spans 15 amino acids. This chain's CDR3 is CASSYSVAVQETQYF. The CDR3 nucleotides are TGTGCCAGCAGTTACTCGGTGGCAGTACAAGAGACCCAGTACTTC.

This clonotype was seen a handful of times. The rearrangement uses TRBV6-1 and TRBJ1-1; 8 nucleotides line up with TRBD1. Germline CDR1 and CDR2: MNHNS and SASEGT. This CDR3 spans 13 amino acids. V lost 8 bases and J lost 1; bases outside the gene matches: 3. CDR3 sequence reads: CASAGQGNTEAFF. In nucleotides, the CDR3 is TGTGCCAGCGCAGGACAGGGGAACACTGAAGCTTTCTTT.

In its sample, this clonotype was seen many times. The chain carries TRBV20-1 and TRBJ1-2; tentative D call: TRBD1 (6 bases). V was clipped by 6 bases and J by 5 bases, with 16 bases between them. CDR1 DFQATT and CDR2 SNEGSKA come from the germline V gene (reference sequence). The CDR3 has 13 residues. This CDR3 reads CSARTGIRYGYTF. CDR3 DNA sequence: TGCAGTGCACGCACAGGGATTCGGTATGGCTACACCTTC.

At least ten counts were recorded for this clonotype. The V gene is TRBV2, the J gene TRBJ2-2, with 9 positions matching TRBD2. The CDR3 totals 16 residues. Germline-derived CDR1 and CDR2 are SNHLY and FYNNEI. V shed 3 bases, J shed 7 bases, and the junction held 9 bases outside the gene matches. Here the CDR3 reads CASSDLLAGRSGELFF. The CDR3 nucleotides are TGTGCCAGCAGTGATCTCCTAGCGGGAAGGAGCGGGGAGCTGTTTTTT. The variable domain in full, with the rest retrieved from reference TRBV2 and TRBJ2-2, is EPEVTQTPSHQVTQMGQEVILRCVPISNHLYFYWYRQILGQKVEFLVSFYNNEISEKSEIFDDQFSVERPDGSNFTLKIRSTKLEDSAMYFCASSDLLAGRSGELFFGEGSRLTVL.

This clonotype showed up many times. The chain joins TRBV27 to TRBJ1-3; a possible D gene is TRBD1 (5 bases). V was trimmed by 7 bases and J by 8 bases, leaving 21 bases between them. This CDR3 spans 15 amino acids. In germline, CDR1 is MNHEY, CDR2 SMNVEV (reference sequence). The CDR3 region is CASTYGKWGLDTIYF. The CDR3 DNA sequence: TGTGCCAGCACCTACGGGAAGTGGGGGTTGGACACCATATATTTT.

As regards this clonotype: Being one base from a much bigger clone, this may be a read error. In this CDR3 the conserved last residue, phenylalanine or tryptophan, is missing, so a read error is likely. V and J are TRBV12-5 and TRBJ2-7, with D perhaps TRBD1 or TRBD2 (5 bases each). V lost 6 bases and J 2 bases, leaving 17 bases between the germline ends. The CDR3 is made up of 15 amino acids. Per germline, CDR1 LGHNT and CDR2 FRNRAP. CDR3 loop: CASGPGPVNTYEQYL. The CDR3 bases are TGTGCTAGTGGCCCGGGACCGGTTAACACCTACGAGCAGTACCTC.

This clonotype was observed a few times. The V and J genes are TRBV6-1 and TRBJ2-7; possible D gene TRBD2, 6 bases. The germline gives CDR1 MNHNS, CDR2 SASEGT. The CDR3 totals 15 residues. Trimming pared 5 bases from V and 0 bases from J, leaving 14 bases between. This CDR3 is CASSPSGGYSYEQYF. DNA for the CDR3: TGTGCCAGCAGTCCCTCTGGGGGGTACTCCTACGAGCAGTACTTC.

This clonotype showed up many times. The chain couples TRBV28 to TRBJ2-7; no definite D call. From germline, CDR1 is MDHEN and CDR2 SYDVKM. V was clipped by 7 bases and J by 0 bases, with 13 bases between them. The CDR3 has 14 residues. The CDR3 bases are TGTGCCAGCACCCATCGGGTAAGCTCCTACGAGCAGTACTTC. Its protein product is CASTHRVSSYEQYF. The full variable domain, in which reference TRBV28 and TRBJ2-7 provide the parts outside the CDR3, is DVKVTQSSRYLVKRTGEKVFLECVQDMDHENMFWYRQDPGLGLRLIYFSYDVKMKEKGDIPEGYSVSREKKERFSLILESASTNQTSMYLCASTHRVSSYEQYFGPGTRLTVT.

This clonotype has a count of ten or more. The CDR3, as DNA: TGTGCCAGCAGCGCGTTGACTAGCGCCTACACCGGGGAGCTGTTTTTT. It encodes CASSALTSAYTGELFF. The chain carries TRBV9 and TRBJ2-2; 8 nucleotides line up with TRBD2. Looked up from germline, CDR1 is SGDLS and CDR2 is YYNGEE. The ends lost 3 bases at V and 3 bases at J; junction bases unmatched: 7. This CDR3 has 16 residues.

The sample holds many counts of this clonotype. V and J are TRBV27 and TRBJ2-5; D is unresolved. Germline loops: CDR1 MNHEY, CDR2 SMNVEV (reference sequence). V lost 5 bases, J lost 2 bases, and 15 bases lay in between. The CDR3 loop spans 15 amino acids. The CDR3 region has the DNA TGTGCCAGCAGTCCCGACTCGGGTGTACAAGAGACCCAGTACTTC. It is translated as CASSPDSGVQETQYF.

This clonotype was found many times. The rearrangement uses TRBV28 and TRBJ2-5; possible D gene TRBD1, 6 bases. The germline V and J ends were trimmed by 3 bases and 5 bases, with 13 bases remaining between them. The CDR3 is 14 residues long. Germline CDR1 reads MDHEN; CDR2 reads SYDVKM. As DNA, the CDR3 is TGTGCCAGCAGTTTGTTCAGGGGCGGTGAGACCCAGTACTTC. Encoded protein: CASSLFRGGETQYF. Filled out from reference TRBV28 and TRBJ2-5, the complete variable domain reads DVKVTQSSRYLVKRTGEKVFLECVQDMDHENMFWYRQDPGLGLRLIYFSYDVKMKEKGDIPEGYSVSREKKERFSLILESASTNQTSMYLCASSLFRGGETQYFGPGTRLLVL.

This clonotype occurred many times. The chain recombines TRBV28 with TRBJ1-1; D gene unclear. Trimming cost V 6 bases and J 3 bases, with 11 bases left between them. Germline V CDR1 and CDR2: MDHEN, SYDVKM. CDR3 length: 13 amino acids. CDR3 nucleotides: TGTGCCAGCAGATCTACATGGGACACTGAAGCTTTCTTT. Its translation is CASRSTWDTEAFF.

This clonotype occurred many times. The V gene is TRBV5-1, the J gene TRBJ2-5, with D possibly being TRBD1 or TRBD2 (5 bases each). Trimming took off 4 bases at V and 3 bases at J, with 19 bases between the two ends. The germline CDR1 and CDR2 sequences are SGHRS and YFSETQ. The CDR3 contains 16 residues. CDR3 DNA sequence: TGCGCCAGCAGCCTAATGGCTAGGGTGGGGGAAGAGACCCAGTACTTC. It translates to CASSLMARVGEETQYF.

This clonotype was picked up one time. V is TRBV6-2 or TRBV6-3 and J is TRBJ2-5, with D perhaps assigned TRBD1 or TRBD2 (5 bases each). The CDR3 runs 13 residues. Germline lookup yields CDR1 MNHEY and CDR2 SVGEGT. Trimming pared 4 bases from V and 9 bases from J, leaving 15 bases between. CDR3 DNA: TGTGCCAGCAGTTGGGGGTTTTCGGAGGCCCAGTACTTC. Its translation is CASSWGFSEAQYF.

This clonotype was observed a few times. This chain links TRBV19 with TRBJ2-1; D unresolved. This CDR3 has 14 amino acids. V lost 2 bases to trimming and J lost 7 bases, with 12 bases between them. The germline V gene has CDR1 LNHDA and CDR2 SQIVND (reference sequence). CDR3 DNA: TGTGCCAGTAGTATAAAGAGACTTCCAAATGAGCAGTTCTTC. It codes for CASSIKRLPNEQFF. The full variable domain, its missing parts supplied by reference TRBV19 and TRBJ2-1, is DGGITQSPKYLFRKEGQNVTLSCEQNLNHDAMYWYRQDPGQGLRLIYYSQIVNDFQKGDIAEGYSVSREKKESFPLTVTSAQKNPTAFYLCASSIKRLPNEQFFGPGTRLTVL.

The chain is built from TRBV6-1 and TRBJ1-6; tentative D call: TRBD1 (6 bases). This CDR3 spans 14 amino acids. The germline CDR1 and CDR2 sequences are MNHNS and SASEGT. V was pared by 5 bases and J by 5 bases, with 10 bases between. This chain's CDR3 is CASSRGQNNSPLHF. The CDR3 coding sequence is TGTGCCAGCAGTCGTGGACAGAATAATTCACCCCTCCACTTT.

The chain couples TRBV12-3 or TRBV12-4 to TRBJ2-7; no definite D call. CDR3 length: 15 amino acids. Trimming cost V 1 base and J 0 bases, with 10 bases left between them. CDR3 in DNA: TGTGCCAGCAGTTTAGGACTCGCGAGCTCCTACGAGCAGTACTTC. It is translated as CASSLGLASSYEQYF.

CDR3 nucleotide sequence: TGTGCCAGCAGCCCGAGCTCAGGCCTTAGCACCTTC. This encodes CASSPSSGLSTF. This sequence joins TRBV9 and TRBJ1-2; D is unresolved. Trimming left V 4 bases short and J 13 bases short, with 17 bases between. CDR3 size: 12 residues. CDR1 is SGDLS, CDR2 YYNGEE, per germline. The full variable domain, its missing parts supplied by reference TRBV9 and TRBJ1-2, is DSGVTQTPKHLITATGQRVTLRCSPRSGDLSVYWYQQSLDQGLQFLIQYYNGEERAKGNILERFSAQQFPDLHSELNLSSLELGDSALYFCASSPSSGLSTFGSGTRLTVV.

This clonotype has a handful of counts. This chain uses TRBV30 with TRBJ2-1; tentative D call: TRBD2 (6 bases). This CDR3 region has 14 residues. With 4 bases removed from V and 12 bases from J, the gap between germline ends came to 22 bases. Germline V gene sequence: CDR1 GTSNPN, CDR2 SVGIG (reference sequence). The CDR3 sequence: CAWTGLLKVSRQFF. The CDR3 DNA reads as TGTGCCTGGACGGGACTTCTCAAGGTGTCTCGGCAGTTCTTC.

The gene calls are TRBV6-5 and TRBJ2-7; 7 bases are a match to TRBD2. CDR3 length: 15 residues. Looked up from germline, CDR1 is MNHEY and CDR2 is SVGAGI. V lost 4 bases to trimming and J lost 4 bases; unmatched junction nucleotides: 10. The CDR3 nucleotides read TGTGCCAGCAGTTCCTTGGGGGGAGGGACTTACGAGCAGTACTTC. Protein product: CASSSLGGGTYEQYF.

This clonotype came up many times. V is TRBV6-2 or TRBV6-3 and J is TRBJ2-5; D might be TRBD1 (5 bases). This CDR3 is 15 amino acids long. The V gene's germline CDR1 is MNHEY and CDR2 SVGEGT. The V and J ends lost 10 bases and 5 bases respectively, with 23 bases between them. The CDR3 sequence is CATRKRQSKSETQYF. CDR3 in DNA: TGTGCCACCAGAAAAAGACAGTCCAAATCGGAGACCCAGTACTTC.

This clonotype was counted between two and nine times. The rearrangement joins TRBV12-3 or TRBV12-4 to TRBJ2-5; TRBD2 agrees at 10 bases. J was trimmed by 1 base and V by 1 base; bases with no gene match: 3. The CDR3 sequence is 16 residues long. The CDR3 here is CASSLGLAGVQETQYF. In nucleotides, the CDR3 is TGTGCCAGCAGTTTAGGTCTAGCGGGGGTCCAAGAGACCCAGTACTTC.

This clonotype was counted at least ten times. This chain connects TRBV30 to TRBJ2-7; TRBD1 might be the D (7 bases). CDR3 size: 13 residues. Trimming stripped 3 bases from V and 2 bases from J, with 11 bases between. Per the germline V gene, CDR1 is GTSNPN and CDR2 is SVGIG (reference sequence). CDR3: CAWRRDSTYEQYF. DNA of the CDR3: TGTGCCTGGAGGCGGGACAGCACCTACGAGCAGTACTTC.